The 13 T cell receptor beta chains in this list originate from one sample, sequenced in a study of OX40 agonist ivuxolimab in advanced cancers. This table comes from immunoSEQ multiplex PCR, and its TCRdb copy is limited to in-frame clones, with some not included. Of some 60,000 clones in the sample, about 85% were seen once. The sample here was CD4+ or CD8+ T cells sorted from blood, taken in a trial of the OX40 agonist ivuxolimab. The source is an adult with an advanced solid tumor such as melanoma, head and neck, liver or kidney cancer.

The chain couples TRBV7-9 to TRBJ2-5, with 8 bases matching TRBD2. CDR1 and CDR2 (germline): SEHNR, FQNEAQ (reference sequence). V lost 4 bases, J lost 2 bases, and 12 bases stayed unmatched. CDR3 length equals 17 residues. CDR3 amino acids: CASSWAPGTSSQETQYF. For the CDR3, the DNA is TGTGCCAGCAGCTGGGCCCCCGGGACTAGTTCACAAGAGACCCAGTACTTC.

This chain links TRBV28 with TRBJ2-1, with 7 bases that match TRBD2. CDR3 length equals 14 residues. The V segment lost 10 bases and the J segment 3 bases; nucleotides outside the gene matches: 9. Per germline, CDR1 MDHEN and CDR2 SYDVKM. Written as DNA, the CDR3 is TGTGCCAACTCTAGGGGCGGGAGCTACAATGAGCAGTTCTTC. Translation: CANSRGGSYNEQFF.

The chain uses TRBV11-2 and TRBJ2-5; TRBD1 is a possible D gene (5 bases). V was pared by 2 bases and J by 1 base, with 8 bases between. Germline V gives CDR1 SGHAT, CDR2 FQNNGV. The CDR3 runs 14 residues. DNA of the CDR3: TGTGCCAGCAGCTTAATCCAGGGCCAAGAGACCCAGTACTTC. It is translated as CASSLIQGQETQYF. Filled out from reference TRBV11-2 and TRBJ2-5, the complete variable domain reads EAGVAQSPRYKIIEKRQSVAFWCNPISGHATLYWYQQILGQGPKLLIQFQNNGVVDDSQLPKDRFSAERLKGVDSTLKIQPAKLEDSAVYLCASSLIQGQETQYFGPGTRLLVL.

The gene calls are TRBV7-9 and TRBJ1-1, with D possibly being TRBD1 (5 bases). The CDR3 has 16 amino acids. V lost 6 bases and J 10 bases, leaving 27 bases between the germline ends. The V gene's germline CDR1 is SEHNR and CDR2 FQNEAQ (reference sequence). DNA of the CDR3: TGTGCCAGCAGTTTCGGGAGACAGTCTGTCCCTACCGGAGCTTTCTTT. Translated: CASSFGRQSVPTGAFF. Full variable domain (outside the CDR3, taken from reference TRBV7-9 and TRBJ1-1): DTGVSQNPRHKITKRGQNVTFRCDPISEHNRLYWYRQTLGQGPEFLTYFQNEAQLEKSRLLSDRFSAERPKGSFSTLEIQRTEQGDSAMYLCASSFGRQSVPTGAFFGQGTRLTVV.

The rearrangement joins TRBV28 to TRBJ1-4; D is ambiguous. CDR1 and CDR2 from the germline V gene are MDHEN and SYDVKM. Trimming left V 3 bases short and J 8 bases short, with 10 bases between. The CDR3 runs 13 residues. DNA of the CDR3: TGTGCCAGCAGTTTCGGGTGGGAGGAAAAACTGTTTTTT. Translation: CASSFGWEEKLFF.

A few counts support this clone. The chain uses TRBV15 and TRBJ2-1; tentatively, D is TRBD2 (6 bases). Per germline, CDR1 LNHNV and CDR2 YYDKDF (reference sequence). V lost 3 bases and J lost 3, with 12 bases in between. The CDR3 runs to 15 residues. In nucleotides, the CDR3 is TGTGCCACCAGCAGGGGGGGAGCGGGCTACAATGAGCAGTTCTTC. Its translation is CATSRGGAGYNEQFF.

CDR3: CASSYYRGENTGELFF. The CDR3 DNA is TGTGCCAGCAGTTACTACAGGGGGGAAAACACCGGGGAGCTGTTTTTT. The rearrangement links TRBV6-6 to TRBJ2-2; 8 bases fit TRBD1. The CDR3 has 16 amino acids. The V gene's germline CDR1 is MNHNY and CDR2 SVGAGI (reference sequence). V dropped 1 base and J dropped 2; count of bases not matched to a gene: 3.

This clone turned up a few times. The chain is built from TRBV6-5 and TRBJ2-7; D call uncertain. Trimming removed 0 bases at V and 9 bases at J, with 12 bases between. In germline, CDR1 is MNHEY, CDR2 SVGAGI. The CDR3 extends over 13 amino acids. In DNA, the CDR3 is TGTGCCAGCAGTTACTCTAGGCAGTCTGCGCAGTACTTC. Protein: CASSYSRQSAQYF.

CDR3 in DNA: TGCGCCAGCAGCCAAGAGGCGGGAGTCGGAAACATTCAGTACTTC. Amino acid sequence: CASSQEAGVGNIQYF. The chain recombines TRBV4-1 with TRBJ2-4; 7 bases are a match to TRBD2. CDR3 size: 15 residues. J lost 6 bases, V lost 0 bases, and 5 bases had no gene match. Germline V lookup: CDR1 MGHRA, CDR2 YSYEKL.

The gene calls are TRBV5-1 and TRBJ2-2; D perhaps matches TRBD1 (5 bases). CDR3 length equals 15 residues. CDR1 is SGHRS, CDR2 YFSETQ, per germline. The V and J ends lost 4 bases and 3 bases respectively, with 13 bases between them. CDR3 region: CASSPSLGDTGELFF. The DNA for the CDR3 is TGCGCCAGCAGCCCGAGCCTAGGGGACACCGGGGAGCTGTTTTTT.

The chain couples TRBV7-3 to TRBJ2-5; tentatively, D is TRBD1 (6 bases). V lost 1 base and J lost 0, with 9 bases in between. Germline values: CDR1 SGHTA, CDR2 FQGTGA. This CDR3 spans 15 amino acids. The CDR3 DNA is TGTGCCAGCAGCTTAAACGGACAGTACCAAGAGACCCAGTACTTC. It is translated as CASSLNGQYQETQYF. Full variable domain (remainder filled in from reference TRBV7-3 and TRBJ2-5): GAGVSQTPSNKVTEKGKYVELRCDPISGHTALYWYRQSLGQGPEFLIYFQGTGAADDSGLPNDRFFAVRPEGSVSTLKIQRTERGDSAVYLCASSLNGQYQETQYFGPGTRLLVL.

The chain couples TRBV5-1 to TRBJ2-3; weak D call: TRBD2 (6 bases). Per germline, CDR1 SGHRS and CDR2 YFSETQ. Between the trimmed V and J ends, which lost 7 bases and 2 bases, there was a span of 14 bases. The CDR3 has 14 amino acids. CDR3 sequence: CASLASGYTDTQYF. The CDR3 DNA reads TGCGCCAGCCTAGCGAGCGGTTACACAGATACGCAGTATTTT.

The chain is built from TRBV18 and TRBJ1-1; no clear D. Trimming removed 3 bases at V and 3 bases at J, with 11 bases between. CDR3 length: 14 residues. CDR1 is KGHSH, CDR2 LQKENI, per germline. CDR3 DNA: TGTGCCAGCTCACCCGGTGGCTTGGACACTGAAGCTTTCTTT. It codes for CASSPGGLDTEAFF.